The clone carrying this T cell receptor beta chain was found once. The data are from a study of blood T cell repertoires in COVID-19. The CDR3 extends over 16 amino acids. Germline V CDR1 and CDR2: LNHDA, SQIVND (reference sequence). The ends were cut back, 7 bases at V and 0 bases at J, with 13 bases in the middle. In the original analysis: Reference gene primer amplification yielded estimated nucleated cell counts. The assay was immunoSEQ multiplex PCR, and TCRdb's table has in-frame clones only and misses some. V, J and clone size are taken as reported in that table, and D and trimming were inferred from the DNA itself. The sample holds 140,000 to 150,000 clones; around 85% are singletons and the top ten take about 3.2%.

Sequencing was carried out using peripheral blood. The chain employs TRBV19 and TRBJ1-6; no definite D call. The origin of this receptor is a woman between 40 and 50 years old with active or convalescent COVID-19. The DNA for the CDR3 is TGTGCCAGTAAGGTAGCAGAAAGCTCCTATAATTCACCCCTCCACTTT. Protein product: CASKVAESSYNSPLHF.